The 24 T cell receptor beta chains in this list originate from one sample, sequenced in a study of vaccination and CD4 T cells after COVID-19. Treatment described: roughly 10-day PBMC culture with coronavirus spike peptide pools or control peptides (ViraFEST assay). The unexposed donor's CD4+ T cells were collected before the COVID-19 pandemic (2011-2018). Cultured CD4+ T cell DNA was sequenced using the Oncomine TCR Beta short-read assay. From the PCR reads, TCRdb called clonotypes with MiXCR, one entry per CDR3 protein. The table shows roughly 9,200 distinct CDR3 sequences, with about a third occurring only once. These TCRs are of unknown antigen specificity. The sample was CD4+ T cells from blood, cultured in vitro. All receptors come from a human donor in good health.

This clonotype was counted only a few times. The chain carries TRBV19 and TRBJ2-3; 8 nucleotides line up with TRBD1. The V gene's germline CDR1 is LNHDA and CDR2 SQIVND (reference sequence). V dropped 5 bases and J dropped 6; count of bases not matched to a gene: 4. The CDR3 length is 13 residues. The DNA for the CDR3 is TGTGCCAGTAGTCCCGGGGACAGGGATACGCAGTATTTT. Protein product: CASSPGDRDTQYF.

This clonotype was counted a few times. The CDR3 loop is CASSYGSNTEAFF. For the CDR3, the DNA is TGTGCCAGCAGTTACGGGTCGAACACTGAAGCTTTCTTT. This chain joins TRBV6-5 and TRBJ1-1, with D unresolved. The V end was cut by 2 bases, the J end by 1 base, with 5 bases between. The CDR3 is 13 amino acids. Germline V gene lookup returns CDR1 MNHEY and CDR2 SVGAGI.

The rearrangement links TRBV6-1 to TRBJ2-2; D gene uncertain. V was trimmed by 4 bases and J by 2 bases, leaving 5 bases between them. The CDR3 contains 13 residues. In germline, CDR1 is MNHNS, CDR2 SASEGT. CDR3 nucleotides: TGTGCCAGCAGTGCAACAAACACCGGGGAGCTGTTTTTT. The encoded protein is CASSATNTGELFF.

The chain carries TRBV19 and TRBJ1-2; the D is unclear. Deletions cut 5 bases from V and 10 bases from J, with 14 bases between. The CDR3 sequence is 12 residues long. Germline-derived CDR1 and CDR2 are LNHDA and SQIVND (reference sequence). CDR3 DNA sequence: TGTGCCAGTAGTCCGAGAACTCATGACTACACCTTC. It yields the protein CASSPRTHDYTF.

The chain joins TRBV7-2 to TRBJ1-1, with D uncertain. The CDR3 is 11 amino acids. CDR1 SGHTA and CDR2 FQGNSA come from the germline V gene. Trimming left V 4 bases short and J 6 bases short, with 6 bases between. CDR3 nucleotides: TGTGCCAGCAGCTCTTTCCCTGAAGCTTTCTTT. Translating gives CASSSFPEAFF. Looking up the rest from reference TRBV7-2 and TRBJ1-1 gives the full variable domain: GAGVSQSPSNKVTEKGKDVELRCDPISGHTALYWYRQSLGQGLEFLIYFQGNSAPDKSGLPSDRFSAERTGGSVSTLTIQRTQQEDSAVYLCASSSFPEAFFGQGTRLTVV.

The CDR3 region is CSAREGLTSYEQYF. DNA for the CDR3: TGCAGTGCTAGGGAGGGACTCACCTCCTACGAGCAGTACTTC. The V call is TRBV20-1, the J call TRBJ2-7, with a weak D call TRBD2 (6 bases). The ends were cut back, 3 bases at V and 0 bases at J, with 12 bases in the middle. This CDR3 comprises 14 residues. CDR1 is DFQATT and CDR2 is SNEGSKA in the germline V gene (reference sequence).

By share, this clonotype counts as large (0.1 to 1%). The chain combines TRBV5-1 with TRBJ2-5; tentative D call: TRBD1 (6 bases). The CDR3 is 13 residues long. V dropped 5 bases and J dropped 1 base, with 9 bases sitting between them. Per the germline V gene, CDR1 is SGHRS and CDR2 is YFSETQ. Here the CDR3 DNA reads TGCGCCAGCAGACAGGGATTCCAAGAGACCCAGTACTTC. Translating it yields CASRQGFQETQYF.

The chain recombines TRBV10-1 with TRBJ1-5, with D possibly matching TRBD1 (6 bases). This CDR3 is 13 amino acids long. The germline CDR1 and CDR2 sequences are WNHNN and SYGVQD (reference sequence). Trimming cost V 4 bases and J 6 bases, with 10 bases left between them. The CDR3, as DNA: TGCGCCAGCAGTGCAGGGGTTGGTCAGCCCCAGCATTTT. It translates to CASSAGVGQPQHF.

The chain carries TRBV19 and TRBJ1-2; possible D gene TRBD1, 6 bases. The V end lost 9 bases, the J end lost 6 bases, and 14 bases lay between the germline ends. Per germline, CDR1 LNHDA and CDR2 SQIVND (reference sequence). The CDR3 loop spans 12 amino acids. The CDR3 reads CASRQAPHGYTF. CDR3 DNA: TGTGCCAGCAGACAGGCCCCCCATGGCTACACCTTC.

Turning to this clonotype: A much more abundant neighbour one base away suggests this may be a read error. J is TRBJ1-5 and V is TRBV7-9; D gene uncertain. This CDR3 contains 13 residues. Germline V gene lookup returns CDR1 SEHNR and CDR2 FQNEAQ (reference sequence). CDR3 DNA: TGTGCCAGCAGCTTAAAAGGGTTTCAGTCCCAGCATTTT. This sequence encodes CASSLKGFQSQHF.

The chain carries TRBV19 and TRBJ2-1; unclear D gene. V was pared by 3 bases and J by 10 bases, with 7 bases between. Germline V gene data show CDR1 as LNHDA and CDR2 as SQIVND (reference sequence). The CDR3 length is 11 residues. The CDR3: CASSIMGEQFF. The CDR3, as DNA: TGTGCCAGTAGTATCATGGGAGAGCAGTTCTTC.

This clonotype occurred a few times. The genes are TRBV20-1 and TRBJ1-3; D is perhaps TRBD1 (5 bases). The V end lost 3 bases, the J end lost 1 base, and 13 bases lay between the germline ends. CDR3 length: 15 residues. Germline V gene data show CDR1 as DFQATT and CDR2 as SNEGSKA (reference sequence). CDR3 residues: CSARGGAASGNTIYF. The CDR3 DNA reads as TGCAGTGCTAGGGGGGGAGCCGCTTCTGGAAACACCATATATTTT.

The chain uses TRBV20-1 and TRBJ2-3; 9 bases fit TRBD2. This CDR3 region has 15 residues. The germline gives CDR1 DFQATT, CDR2 SNEGSKA (reference sequence). The V segment lost 3 bases and the J segment 4 bases; nucleotides outside the gene matches: 8. The DNA of the CDR3 is TGCAGTGCTAGTAGTGGGTCTAGCGGGGCAGATACGCAGTATTTT. Residues: CSASSGSSGADTQYF.

This clonotype was observed a few times. The V gene is TRBV2, the J gene TRBJ2-1, with D possibly being TRBD1 (5 bases). CDR3 size: 15 residues. Germline-derived CDR1 and CDR2 are SNHLY and FYNNEI. Deletions cut 4 bases from V and 3 bases from J, with 13 bases between. CDR3 protein: CASSAQEMNYNEQFF. Written as DNA, the CDR3 is TGTGCCAGCAGTGCACAGGAGATGAACTACAATGAGCAGTTCTTC.

The chain carries TRBV14 and TRBJ1-4; D unclear. The CDR3 runs 13 residues. V was clipped by 4 bases and J by 4 bases, with 7 bases between them. Germline CDR1 reads SGHDN; CDR2 reads FVKESK. CDR3 sequence (DNA): TGTGCCAGCAGCCGCTCCTATAATGAAAAACTGTTTTTT. This sequence encodes CASSRSYNEKLFF.

The CDR3 DNA reads as TGCAGTGCCCGGAGCCAGGGGGGGACCTACGAGCAGTACTTC. This translates into CSARSQGGTYEQYF. V usage is TRBV20-1 and J usage is TRBJ2-7; either TRBD1 or TRBD2 may fit D (7 bases each). Between the trimmed V and J ends, which lost 6 bases and 2 bases, there was a span of 17 bases. The CDR3 length is 14 residues. CDR1 is DFQATT and CDR2 is SNEGSKA in the germline V gene (reference sequence).

This clonotype was counted a few times. This chain uses TRBV19 with TRBJ1-2, with D possibly matching TRBD1 (6 bases). In germline, CDR1 is LNHDA, CDR2 SQIVND (reference sequence). Trimming left V 2 bases short and J 6 bases short, with 13 bases between. The CDR3 contains 14 residues. The CDR3 region is CASSISGGRDGYTF. In nucleotides, the CDR3 is TGTGCCAGTAGTATAAGTGGGGGCCGGGATGGCTACACCTTC.

This clonotype was counted between two and nine times. This chain joins TRBV24-1 and TRBJ1-2; a weak D match, TRBD1 (5 bases). Per the germline V gene, CDR1 is KGHDR and CDR2 is SFDVKD. The V end was cut by 7 bases, the J end by 7 bases, with 15 bases between. The CDR3 runs 13 residues. For the CDR3, the DNA is TGTGCCACCAGCACTCAGGGAAAAGGTGGCTACACCTTC. It codes for CATSTQGKGGYTF.

The V and J genes are TRBV20-1 and TRBJ2-5; 9 positions agree with TRBD2. This CDR3 region has 15 residues. Germline CDR1 DFQATT, CDR2 SNEGSKA (reference sequence). The J segment lost 2 bases and the V segment lost 3 bases, leaving 7 bases of the junction unmatched. The CDR3 region is CSARRASGAQETQYF. In DNA form, the CDR3 reads TGCAGTGCTAGGAGGGCTAGCGGGGCTCAAGAGACCCAGTACTTC.

This clonotype came up a few times. The gene calls are TRBV20-1 and TRBJ1-2; D unclear. From germline, CDR1 is DFQATT and CDR2 SNEGSKA (reference sequence). This CDR3 has 13 amino acids. Between the trimmed V and J ends, which lost 0 bases and 4 bases, there was a span of 9 bases. CDR3 sequence reads: CSARDLTAYGYTF. The CDR3 nucleotides read TGCAGTGCTAGAGATTTAACAGCCTATGGCTACACCTTC.

This rearrangement joins TRBV29-1 to TRBJ2-1; TRBD2 aligns across 7 bases. Germline values: CDR1 SQVTM, CDR2 ANQGSEA. Trimming took 6 bases from V and 2 from J; bases not matched to a gene: 4. The CDR3 loop spans 13 amino acids. The CDR3 DNA follows: TGCAGCGTGACTAGCTTTACCTACAATGAGCAGTTCTTC. Translation gives CSVTSFTYNEQFF.

The chain links TRBV7-6 to TRBJ1-1, with D unclear. This CDR3 is 12 amino acids long. Germline V gives CDR1 SGHVS, CDR2 FNYEAQ. V was trimmed by 5 bases and J by 2 bases, leaving 6 bases between them. The CDR3 sequence: CASSTYNTEAFF. The CDR3 DNA is TGTGCCAGCAGCACGTATAACACTGAAGCTTTCTTT.

This chain links TRBV6-1 with TRBJ1-2, with unresolved D. Germline CDR1 is MNHNS and CDR2 is SASEGT. The CDR3 sequence is 15 residues long. V lost 1 base, J lost 4 bases, and 13 bases lay in between. CDR3 region: CASSEEMTATYGYTF. The CDR3 bases are TGTGCCAGCAGTGAAGAGATGACGGCGACCTATGGCTACACCTTC.

The V call is TRBV29-1, the J call TRBJ1-1; 7 bases agree with TRBD1. With 4 bases clipped from V and 2 bases from J, the junction kept 7 bases outside the gene matches. Germline assignment: CDR1 SQVTM and CDR2 ANQGSEA. The CDR3 sequence is 14 residues long. The chain's CDR3 is CSVAGIGGNTEAFF. DNA for the CDR3: TGCAGCGTTGCCGGGATAGGGGGCAACACTGAAGCTTTCTTT. Variable domain in full (rest from reference TRBV29-1 and TRBJ1-1): SAVISQKPSRDICQRGTSLTIQCQVDSQVTMMFWYRQQPGQSLTLIATANQGSEATYESGFVIDKFPISRPNLTFSTLTVSNMSPEDSSIYLCSVAGIGGNTEAFFGQGTRLTVV.